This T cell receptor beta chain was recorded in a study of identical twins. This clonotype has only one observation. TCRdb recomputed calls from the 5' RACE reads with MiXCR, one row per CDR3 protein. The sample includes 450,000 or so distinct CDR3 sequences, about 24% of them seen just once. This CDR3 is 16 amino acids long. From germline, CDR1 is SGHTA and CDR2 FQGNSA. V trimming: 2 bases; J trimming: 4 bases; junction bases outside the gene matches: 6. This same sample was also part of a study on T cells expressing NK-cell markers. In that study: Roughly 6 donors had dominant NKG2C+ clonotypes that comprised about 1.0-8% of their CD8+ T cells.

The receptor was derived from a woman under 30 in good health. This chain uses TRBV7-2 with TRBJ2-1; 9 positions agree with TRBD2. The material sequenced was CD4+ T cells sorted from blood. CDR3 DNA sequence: TGTGCCAGCAGCTTAAAGATAGCGGGGGATTACAATGAGCAGTTCTTC. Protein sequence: CASSLKIAGDYNEQFF.